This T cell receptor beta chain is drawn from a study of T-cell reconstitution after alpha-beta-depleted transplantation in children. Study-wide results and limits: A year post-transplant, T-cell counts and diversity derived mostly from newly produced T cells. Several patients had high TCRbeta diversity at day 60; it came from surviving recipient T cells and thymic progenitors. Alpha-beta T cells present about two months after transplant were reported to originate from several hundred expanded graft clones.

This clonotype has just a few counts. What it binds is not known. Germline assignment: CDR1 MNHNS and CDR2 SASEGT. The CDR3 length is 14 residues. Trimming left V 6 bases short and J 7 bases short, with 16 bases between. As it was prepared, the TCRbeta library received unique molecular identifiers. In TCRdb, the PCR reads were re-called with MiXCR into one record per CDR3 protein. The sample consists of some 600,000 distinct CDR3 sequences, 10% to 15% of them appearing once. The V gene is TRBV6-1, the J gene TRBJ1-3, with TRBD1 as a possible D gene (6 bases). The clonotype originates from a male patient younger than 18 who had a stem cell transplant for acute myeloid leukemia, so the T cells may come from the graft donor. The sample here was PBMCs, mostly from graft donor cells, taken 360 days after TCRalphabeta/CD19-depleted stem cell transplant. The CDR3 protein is CASSDGGGSNTIYF. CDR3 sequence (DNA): TGTGCCAGCAGCGACGGGGGGGGCTCGAACACCATATATTTT.